The T cell receptor (beta chain) described here comes from a study of shared clonotypes between healthy human individuals. Study-level information: A couple of female and a few male donors aged 18 to 49 were enrolled. Findings and limits, study-wide: The study found roughly 5% of naive CD4 clonotypes shared across several donors.

The assay was carried out at the deep level. Assay used: immunoSEQ multiplex PCR; TCRdb lists only in-frame clones, some missing. Seen here are 2 million to 2.5 million clones, approximately 93% observed once, and the top ten hold 0.39%. Germline CDR1 is SEHNR and CDR2 is FQNEAQ (reference sequence). Trimming pared 5 bases from V and 3 bases from J, leaving 12 bases between. The CDR3 contains 14 residues. The count of this clone is one. Its specificity is unknown. Other nucleotide sequences from this sample produce the same CDR3. The chain couples TRBV7-9 to TRBJ2-3; D not resolved. The source is a man aged 18 to 29 in good health. Some clones in this sample may be carry-over from other donors' samples. Sequenced input: naive CD4+ T cells from PBMCs. Regarding subset: CD45RA+ positively selected. CDR3 DNA sequence: TGTGCCAGCAGCCTGGGGATAGGGACAGATACGCAGTATTTT. Its protein is CASSLGIGTDTQYF.